The source of this T cell receptor (beta chain) is a study of blood T cell repertoires in COVID-19. Turning to the study itself: COVID-19 samples collected from the United States, Italy and Spain covered acute and convalescent phases. PBMCs, B-cell-depleted T cells, or T cells were the source of the cDNA or gDNA that made up the material.

As handled by the study authors: Using reference gene primer amplification, nucleated cell counts were estimated. Repertoires were generated with immunoSEQ multiplex PCR, while TCRdb's copy carries only in-frame clones and drops some. That table furnishes V, J and clone size, whereas the DNA furnished D and trimming. The profile shows 200,000 to 250,000 clones, around 86% of them singletons. The participants were between roughly 18 and 89 years old and came from about two dozen US areas. Per the germline V gene, CDR1 is SGHNT and CDR2 is YYREEE (reference sequence). J lost 10 bases, V lost 6 bases, and 11 bases had no gene match. This CDR3 region has 15 residues.

This receptor was obtained from a woman between 35 and 50 years old with acute COVID-19. The sequenced material came from PBMCs or T cells enriched from blood (not recorded which). The chain combines TRBV5-4 with TRBJ1-6, with 9 bases lining up with TRBD1. The CDR3 coding sequence is TGTGCCAGCACCTCGGCGGGGACAGGGAAATCACCCCTCCACTTT. Its translation: CASTSAGTGKSPLHF.